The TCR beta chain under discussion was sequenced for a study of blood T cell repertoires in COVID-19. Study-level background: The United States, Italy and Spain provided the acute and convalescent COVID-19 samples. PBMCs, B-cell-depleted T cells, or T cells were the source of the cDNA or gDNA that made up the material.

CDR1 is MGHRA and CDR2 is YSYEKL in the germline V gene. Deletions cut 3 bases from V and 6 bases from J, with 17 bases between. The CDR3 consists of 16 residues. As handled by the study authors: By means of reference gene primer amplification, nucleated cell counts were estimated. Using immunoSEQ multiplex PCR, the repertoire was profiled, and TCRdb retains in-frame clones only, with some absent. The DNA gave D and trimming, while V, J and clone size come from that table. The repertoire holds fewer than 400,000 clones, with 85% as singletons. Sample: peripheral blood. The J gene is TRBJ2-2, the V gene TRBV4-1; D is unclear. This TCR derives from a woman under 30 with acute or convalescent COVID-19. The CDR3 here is CASSQRISSASGELFF. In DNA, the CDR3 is TGCGCCAGCAGCCAGAGGATTAGTTCGGCTTCCGGGGAGCTGTTTTTT.